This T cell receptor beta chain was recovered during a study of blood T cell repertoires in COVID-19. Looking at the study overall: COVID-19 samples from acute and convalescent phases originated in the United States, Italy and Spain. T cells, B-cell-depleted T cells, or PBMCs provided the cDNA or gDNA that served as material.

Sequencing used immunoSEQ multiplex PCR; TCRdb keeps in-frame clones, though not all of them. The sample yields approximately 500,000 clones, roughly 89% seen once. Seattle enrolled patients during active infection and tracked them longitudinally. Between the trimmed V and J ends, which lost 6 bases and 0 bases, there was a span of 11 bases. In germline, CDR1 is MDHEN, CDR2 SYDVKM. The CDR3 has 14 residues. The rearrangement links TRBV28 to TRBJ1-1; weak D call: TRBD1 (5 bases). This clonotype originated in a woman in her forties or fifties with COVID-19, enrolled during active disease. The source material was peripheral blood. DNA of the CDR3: TGTGCCAGCAGCATGGGGGGAATGAACACTGAAGCTTTCTTT. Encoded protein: CASSMGGMNTEAFF.